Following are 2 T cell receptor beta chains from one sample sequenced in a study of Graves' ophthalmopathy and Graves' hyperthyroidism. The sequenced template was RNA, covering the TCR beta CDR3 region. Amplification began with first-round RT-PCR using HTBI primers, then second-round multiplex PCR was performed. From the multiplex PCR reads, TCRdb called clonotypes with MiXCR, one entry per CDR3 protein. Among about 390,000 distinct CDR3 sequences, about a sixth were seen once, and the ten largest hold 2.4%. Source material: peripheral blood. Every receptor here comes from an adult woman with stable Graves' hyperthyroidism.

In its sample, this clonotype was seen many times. In nucleotides, the CDR3 is TGCAGTGCTAGCAGCGGGCGCCAAGAGACCCAGTACTTC. As protein: CSASSGRQETQYF. The V call is TRBV20-1, the J call TRBJ2-5, with D possibly being TRBD2 (6 bases). Trimming stripped 3 bases from V and 1 base from J, with 9 bases between. There are 13 residues in the CDR3. The germline V gene encodes CDR1 DFQATT and CDR2 SNEGSKA (reference sequence).

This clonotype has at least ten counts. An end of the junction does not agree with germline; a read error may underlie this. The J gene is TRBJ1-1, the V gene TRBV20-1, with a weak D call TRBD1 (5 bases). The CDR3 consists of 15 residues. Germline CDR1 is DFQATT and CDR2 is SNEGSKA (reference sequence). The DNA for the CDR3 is TGCAGTGCTGACCGGGGCGCTTCCGTGAAGACTGAAGCTTTCTTT. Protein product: CSADRGASVKTEAFF.